This T cell receptor (beta chain) was documented in a study of blood T cell repertoires in COVID-19 (dated by TCRdb to the early 2020s). Looking at the study overall: The collaborator samples originated in the United States, Italy and Spain and spanned the acute and convalescent phases of COVID-19. Samples were obtained from the ongoing ImmuneRACE study (first 160 participants) and from about 1,300 subjects provided by 6 global collaborators. Nearly every sample came with metadata listing a de-identified subject ID, COVID-19 status, age in years and sex. Where available, HLA class I and class II types were taken from metadata supplied by the sample provider and were not determined by assay-based typing. The dataset comprised deeply sampled blood TCRbeta repertoires from subjects exposed to, actively infected with, or recovered from COVID-19. A freely available public database, intended as a resource for researchers studying the immune response to SARS-CoV-2, is where the repertoires were released. The prospective study material was composed of cDNA or gDNA derived from T cells, B-cell-depleted T cells, or PBMCs.

At one collaborating source in Seattle, patients were enrolled during active infection and were followed longitudinally through the course of disease. Collaborating institutions collected whole blood in K2EDTA tubes following their own protocols. Collaborator samples were shipped for TCRbeta analysis as frozen whole blood, isolated PBMCs, or DNA extracted from either sample type. Paper-wide results and their limitations: The amount of clinical and demographic metadata varied by source and participant and was provided uncurated.

TCRbeta CDR3 regions were amplified from genomic DNA by means of the immunoSEQ Assay, a bias-controlled multiplex PCR. The authors processed their data as follows. The number of nucleated cells in each sample was estimated by amplification of reference gene primers within the assay. Sequence reads were collapsed and filtered to measure the absolute abundance of every unique TCRbeta CDR3 rearrangement. For each sample, productive Simpson clonality was calculated as the square root of Simpson's diversity index over productive rearrangements. TCRdb re-hosts the immuneACCESS table, in-frame sequences only. Its copies lack some clones; in the studies checked, an unresolved V gene accounts for under half of them, and the cause for the rest is not known. V and J calls and clone size are copied from that table; D and trimming were computed from the DNA. For this sample the table gives about 200,000 clones, of which roughly four fifths were detected only once. Of the sample, around 8% falls within the top ten clones.

The count of this clone is one. Its antigen is still unknown. Base qualities are not recorded, but no much larger clone differs from it by a single base. The receptor's source is a woman aged 80 or older with COVID-19, enrolled during active disease. The sample comprised peripheral blood.

The bases read TGTGCCAGCTCACCGGCTCGGGGGGCTCCGGCAGATACGCAGTATTTT. It specifies CASSPARGAPADTQYF. The chain is encoded by TRBV18 joined to TRBJ2-3, and possibly TRBD2, on 7 matching bases. Looking up the germline V gene yields CDR1 KGHSH and CDR2 LQKENI. V sheds 3 bases and J sheds 4 bases, leaving 17 bases between their ends. Taken from cysteine to phenylalanine, the CDR3 has 16 residues. The kept DNA is CDR3 alone, 48 bases in frame from the first base.